The 3 T cell receptor beta chains below come from one sample, sequenced in a study of T cell repertoires in cytomegalovirus infection. No antigen has been identified for these receptors. TCRdb redid the calling of the reads with MiXCR, one entry per CDR3 protein. The sample lists roughly 990,000 distinct CDR3 sequences; approximately 33% were seen once. The specimen was cultured CD8+ T cells from PBMCs, collected from culture after CMV antigen stimulation. The receptors were gathered from a human donor in good health (CMV status not recorded). Some clones in this sample may be carry-over from other donors' samples.

The CDR3 coding sequence is TGCAGCGTTGAATTAGCGGGGGGTAAAAATACGCAGTATTTT. Amino acid sequence: CSVELAGGKNTQYF. J is TRBJ2-3 and V is TRBV29-1, with 10 bases matching TRBD2. This CDR3 is built from 14 residues. Germline trimming cut 2 bases from V and 7 bases from J; bases unmatched to any gene: 6. Germline CDR1 and CDR2: SQVTM and ANQGSEA.

In this sample, this clonotype turned up a few times. The chain carries TRBV6-6 and TRBJ2-3; no reliable D call. V lost 3 bases and J lost 1, with 17 bases in between. The CDR3 has 17 amino acids. Germline assignment: CDR1 MNHNY and CDR2 SVGAGI (reference sequence). In DNA form, the CDR3 reads TGTGCCAGCAGTTATTCGCCGCGGCCAGGCGGCACAGATACGCAGTATTTT. It is translated as CASSYSPRPGGTDTQYF.

V gene TRBV20-1 combines with J gene TRBJ2-1; a possible D gene is TRBD1 (6 bases). The CDR3 totals 14 residues. Trimming stripped 1 base from V and 2 bases from J, with 9 bases between. Germline CDR1 DFQATT, CDR2 SNEGSKA (reference sequence). The CDR3, as DNA: TGCAGTGCTAGAGCAGGGGCCACCTACAATGAGCAGTTCTTC. Translated: CSARAGATYNEQFF.